A single sample is the source of the 21 T cell receptor beta chains below, sequenced in a study of OX40 agonist ivuxolimab in advanced cancers. Only in-frame clones appear in the TCRdb table, and some are missing; sequencing was by immunoSEQ multiplex PCR. The table shows 50,000 or so clones, with roughly 89% occurring only once. The material was CD4+ or CD8+ T cells sorted from blood, obtained in a trial of the OX40 agonist ivuxolimab. These receptors all stem from an adult with an advanced solid tumor such as melanoma, head and neck, liver or kidney cancer.

The J gene is TRBJ2-1, the V gene TRBV30; D call uncertain. CDR1 is GTSNPN, CDR2 SVGIG, per germline (reference sequence). CDR3 length: 13 amino acids. Trimming left V 0 bases short and J 4 bases short, with 7 bases between. Written as DNA, the CDR3 is TGTGCCTGGAGTGTCGGAAGTTACAATGAGCAGTTCTTC. It specifies CAWSVGSYNEQFF.

The rearrangement uses TRBV19 and TRBJ1-2, with D perhaps TRBD1 (6 bases). Germline loops: CDR1 LNHDA, CDR2 SQIVND (reference sequence). This CDR3 is built from 13 residues. Trimming cost V 3 bases and J 10 bases, with 15 bases left between them. This chain's CDR3 is CASSIRGALAYTF. In DNA, the CDR3 is TGTGCCAGTAGTATTCGGGGGGCCCTGGCCTACACCTTC. Drawing the rest from reference TRBV19 and TRBJ1-2, the complete variable domain is DGGITQSPKYLFRKEGQNVTLSCEQNLNHDAMYWYRQDPGQGLRLIYYSQIVNDFQKGDIAEGYSVSREKKESFPLTVTSAQKNPTAFYLCASSIRGALAYTFGSGTRLTVV.

This clone appeared a single time. The rearrangement uses TRBV7-3 and TRBJ2-1; TRBD1 agrees at 10 bases. The germline V gene has CDR1 SGHTA and CDR2 FQGTGA. J was trimmed by 6 bases and V by 4 bases; bases with no gene match: 6. The CDR3 contains 15 residues. The CDR3 bases are TGTGCCAGCAGCTCCGGGACAGGGGATTTCAATGAGCAGTTCTTC. It yields the protein CASSSGTGDFNEQFF.

The rearrangement uses TRBV5-5 and TRBJ2-3, with D possibly TRBD2 on 6 matching bases. Trimming pared 4 bases from V and 0 bases from J, leaving 15 bases between. The germline CDR1 and CDR2 sequences are SGHKS and YYEKEE (reference sequence). This CDR3 comprises 16 residues. CDR3 amino acids: CASSQDEAGSTDTQYF. DNA for the CDR3: TGTGCCAGCAGCCAGGATGAGGCGGGGAGCACAGATACGCAGTATTTT.

The V gene is TRBV6-5, the J gene TRBJ1-3; D may be TRBD1 (5 bases). V gave up 8 bases and J gave up 4 bases, with 15 bases separating them. Germline-derived CDR1 and CDR2 are MNHEY and SVGAGI. The CDR3 extends over 14 amino acids. CDR3 sequence (DNA): TGTGCCAGCCCTACCGGGACGCGGGGAAACACCATATATTTT. Its translation is CASPTGTRGNTIYF.

This chain uses TRBV2 with TRBJ2-2; 9 bases map to TRBD1. Germline loops: CDR1 SNHLY, CDR2 FYNNEI. This CDR3 is 16 amino acids long. The junction had 6 bases not matched to a gene; V was cut back by 5 bases and J by 2 bases. DNA for the CDR3: TGTGCCAGCAGTAAAACAGGGGGCGGTAACACCGGGGAGCTGTTTTTT. Protein product: CASSKTGGGNTGELFF.

This sequence joins TRBV4-2 and TRBJ1-2, with TRBD1 matching over 10 bases. V trimming: 0 bases; J trimming: 4 bases; junction bases outside the gene matches: 2. CDR1 is LGHNA and CDR2 is YNFKEQ in the germline V gene. CDR3 size: 15 residues. This CDR3 is CASSQDWDRGYGYTF. DNA of the CDR3: TGTGCCAGCAGCCAAGATTGGGACAGGGGCTATGGCTACACCTTC.

The genes are TRBV9 and TRBJ1-6, with TRBD1 matching over 9 bases. The CDR3 sequence is 15 residues long. Looked up from germline, CDR1 is SGDLS and CDR2 is YYNGEE. Losses at the gene ends were 0 bases for V and 13 bases for J; bases not matched to a gene: 8. CDR3 sequence: CASSVDGQGLSPLHF. The CDR3 DNA is TGTGCCAGCAGCGTAGACGGACAGGGGTTATCGCCCCTCCACTTT.

This chain connects TRBV7-9 to TRBJ1-6; the D is unclear. The germline V and J ends were trimmed by 5 bases and 5 bases, with 7 bases remaining between them. Per the germline V gene, CDR1 is SEHNR and CDR2 is FQNEAQ (reference sequence). The CDR3 is made up of 13 amino acids. The CDR3 coding sequence is TGTGCCAGCAGCCCCACGAATAATTCACCCCTCCACTTT. This sequence encodes CASSPTNNSPLHF.

The chain employs TRBV29-1 and TRBJ2-7; D may be TRBD2 (5 bases). The CDR3 length is 12 residues. The germline V gene has CDR1 SQVTM and CDR2 ANQGSEA. V lost 4 bases and J 6 bases, leaving 13 bases between the germline ends. The CDR3 bases are TGCAGCGTTGTGGCTAGCTCGGGCGAGCAGTACTTC. Encoded protein: CSVVASSGEQYF.

By share of the sample, this clone is medium-sized. V is TRBV28 and J is TRBJ1-1, with TRBD1 matching 7 bases. CDR3 length equals 15 residues. With V trimmed by 2 bases and J by 2 bases, 5 bases remained unmatched. The germline V gene encodes CDR1 MDHEN and CDR2 SYDVKM. CDR3 nucleotides: TGTGCCAGCAGTTTACCAACAGGGGTCAACACTGAAGCTTTCTTT. This gives the protein CASSLPTGVNTEAFF.

This rearrangement joins TRBV5-4 to TRBJ2-2; a possible D gene is TRBD1 (6 bases). The CDR3 has 15 amino acids. Trimming stripped 4 bases from V and 5 bases from J, with 15 bases between. Germline V gene data show CDR1 as SGHNT and CDR2 as YYREEE (reference sequence). The CDR3 DNA is TGTGCCAGCAGCCTCCAAGGGGGTAGGACCGGGGAGCTGTTTTTT. It specifies CASSLQGGRTGELFF. The full variable domain, rest sourced from reference TRBV5-4 and TRBJ2-2, is ETGVTQSPTHLIKTRGQQVTLRCSSQSGHNTVSWYQQALGQGPQFIFQYYREEENGRGNFPPRFSGLQFPNYSSELNVNALELDDSALYLCASSLQGGRTGELFFGEGSRLTVL.

J is TRBJ2-1 and V is TRBV6-1; no reliable D call. The V end lost 4 bases, the J end lost 9 bases, and 13 bases lay between the germline ends. This CDR3 has 13 amino acids. Germline V CDR1 and CDR2: MNHNS, SASEGT. The CDR3 is CASSAGLGGEQFF. CDR3 in DNA: TGTGCCAGCAGTGCCGGTTTGGGCGGTGAGCAGTTCTTC.

This clone was detected a few times. J is TRBJ2-1 and V is TRBV5-4; D is unresolved. Trimming shortened V by 0 bases and J by 4 bases, and 8 bases separated the two germline ends. From germline, CDR1 is SGHNT and CDR2 YYREEE (reference sequence). The CDR3 sequence is 14 residues long. The CDR3 loop is CASSLATAYNEQFF. The DNA for the CDR3 is TGTGCCAGCAGCTTGGCAACAGCTTACAATGAGCAGTTCTTC.

The chain carries TRBV19 and TRBJ1-1, with 8 bases lining up with TRBD1. J gave up 4 bases and V 10 bases, and 8 bases lay outside the gene matches. Germline V gene lookup returns CDR1 LNHDA and CDR2 SQIVND (reference sequence). CDR3 length equals 13 residues. CDR3 sequence (DNA): TGTGCCACCCGACAGGGGAGGCGCACTGAAGCTTTCTTT. It translates to CATRQGRRTEAFF. The whole variable domain, filled in from reference TRBV19 and TRBJ1-1, reads DGGITQSPKYLFRKEGQNVTLSCEQNLNHDAMYWYRQDPGQGLRLIYYSQIVNDFQKGDIAEGYSVSREKKESFPLTVTSAQKNPTAFYLCATRQGRRTEAFFGQGTRLTVV.

The CDR3 DNA sequence: TGCGCCAGTTTGCTAGCGGGGACGAACACCGGGGAGCTGTTTTTT. It is translated as CASLLAGTNTGELFF. The chain couples TRBV10-2 to TRBJ2-2; TRBD2 matches at 9 bases. The J segment lost 0 bases and the V segment lost 9 bases, leaving 5 bases of the junction unmatched. Germline loops: CDR1 WSHSY, CDR2 SAAADI. The CDR3 is made up of 15 amino acids.

The chain's CDR3 is CASSLPGRGGTDTQYF. DNA for the CDR3: TGTGCCAGCAGCCTGCCCGGGCGGGGGGGCACAGATACGCAGTATTTT. The chain has TRBV5-4 and TRBJ2-3; 8 positions agree with TRBD2. Trimming took 4 bases from V and 1 from J; bases not matched to a gene: 8. The germline V gene encodes CDR1 SGHNT and CDR2 YYREEE (reference sequence). The CDR3 spans 16 residues. The full variable domain, with the rest looked up from reference TRBV5-4 and TRBJ2-3, is ETGVTQSPTHLIKTRGQQVTLRCSSQSGHNTVSWYQQALGQGPQFIFQYYREEENGRGNFPPRFSGLQFPNYSSELNVNALELDDSALYLCASSLPGRGGTDTQYFGPGTRLTVL.

This chain joins TRBV6-1 and TRBJ2-7; 8 bases are a match to TRBD1. V dropped 5 bases and J dropped 4; count of bases not matched to a gene: 4. CDR3 length: 13 amino acids. The germline V gene encodes CDR1 MNHNS and CDR2 SASEGT. Here the CDR3 DNA reads TGTGCCAGCAGTCGGGACAGGAGGTACGAGCAGTACTTC. Protein product: CASSRDRRYEQYF.

There are a few counts of this clone. The gene calls are TRBV25-1 and TRBJ1-5; D unclear. V was trimmed by 5 bases and J by 5 bases, leaving 4 bases between them. CDR3 length equals 11 residues. Germline lookup yields CDR1 MGHDK and CDR2 SYGVNS. CDR3 protein: CASSKHQPQHF. The CDR3 coding sequence is TGTGCCAGCAGTAAACATCAGCCCCAGCATTTT.

J is TRBJ1-2 and V is TRBV11-1; TRBD1 is a possible D gene (6 bases). V gave up 4 bases and J gave up 7 bases, with 19 bases separating them. The CDR3 is 15 amino acids. Germline lookup yields CDR1 SGHAT and CDR2 FQDESV (reference sequence). The CDR3 bases are TGTGCCAGCAGCTACTCCTCGACAGGACGAGCTGGCTACACCTTC. Residues: CASSYSSTGRAGYTF.

This clone has more than one count but fewer than ten. The chain couples TRBV7-9 to TRBJ2-1; D perhaps matches TRBD1 (6 bases). Germline V gene lookup returns CDR1 SEHNR and CDR2 FQNEAQ (reference sequence). The CDR3 loop spans 14 amino acids. The V end was cut by 1 base, the J end by 5 bases, with 9 bases between. The CDR3 sequence: CASSLGTGHNEQFF. The CDR3, as DNA: TGTGCCAGCAGCTTAGGTACAGGGCACAATGAGCAGTTCTTC.